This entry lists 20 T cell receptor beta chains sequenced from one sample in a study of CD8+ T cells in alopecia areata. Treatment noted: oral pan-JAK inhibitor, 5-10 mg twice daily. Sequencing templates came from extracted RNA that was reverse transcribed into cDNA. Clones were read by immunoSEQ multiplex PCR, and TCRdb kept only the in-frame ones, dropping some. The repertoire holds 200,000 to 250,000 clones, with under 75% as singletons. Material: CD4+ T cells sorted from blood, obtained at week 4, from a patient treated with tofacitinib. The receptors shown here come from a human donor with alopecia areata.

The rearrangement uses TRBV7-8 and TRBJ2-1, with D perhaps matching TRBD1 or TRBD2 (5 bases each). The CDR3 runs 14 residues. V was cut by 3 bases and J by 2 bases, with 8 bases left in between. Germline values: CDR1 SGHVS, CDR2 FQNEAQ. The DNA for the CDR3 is TGTGCCAGCAGCTTCGAGGGGCCCTACAATGAGCAGTTCTTC. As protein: CASSFEGPYNEQFF.

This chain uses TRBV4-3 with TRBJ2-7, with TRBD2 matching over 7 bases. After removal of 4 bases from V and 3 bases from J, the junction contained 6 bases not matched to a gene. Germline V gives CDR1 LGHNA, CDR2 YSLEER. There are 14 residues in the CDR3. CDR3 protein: CASSPTAGLYEQYF. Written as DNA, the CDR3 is TGCGCCAGCAGCCCAACAGCGGGGCTCTACGAGCAGTACTTC.

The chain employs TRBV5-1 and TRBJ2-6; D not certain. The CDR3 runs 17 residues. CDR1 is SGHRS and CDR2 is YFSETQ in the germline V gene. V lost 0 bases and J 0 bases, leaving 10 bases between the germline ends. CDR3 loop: CASSLGQPVSGANVLTF. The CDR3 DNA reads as TGCGCCAGCAGCTTGGGACAACCTGTCTCTGGGGCCAACGTCCTGACTTTC.

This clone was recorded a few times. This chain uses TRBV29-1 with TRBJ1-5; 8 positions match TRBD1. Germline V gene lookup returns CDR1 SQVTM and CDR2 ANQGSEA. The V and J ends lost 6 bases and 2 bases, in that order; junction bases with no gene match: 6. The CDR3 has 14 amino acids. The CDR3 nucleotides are TGCAGCGTAGAGGACAGGGAAGGCAATCAGCCCCAGCATTTT. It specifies CSVEDREGNQPQHF.

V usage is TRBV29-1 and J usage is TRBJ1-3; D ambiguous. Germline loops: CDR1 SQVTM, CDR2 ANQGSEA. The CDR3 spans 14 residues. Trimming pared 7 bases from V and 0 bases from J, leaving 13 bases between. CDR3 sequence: CSAYSEISGNTIYF. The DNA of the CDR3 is TGCAGCGCTTACTCAGAAATCTCTGGAAACACCATATATTTT.

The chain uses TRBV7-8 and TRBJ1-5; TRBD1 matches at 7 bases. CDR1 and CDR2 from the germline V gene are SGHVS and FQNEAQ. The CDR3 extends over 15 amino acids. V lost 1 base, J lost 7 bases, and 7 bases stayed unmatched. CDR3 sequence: CASSLGQGPGQPQHF. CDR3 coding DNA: TGTGCCAGCAGCTTAGGACAGGGCCCGGGCCAGCCCCAGCATTTT.

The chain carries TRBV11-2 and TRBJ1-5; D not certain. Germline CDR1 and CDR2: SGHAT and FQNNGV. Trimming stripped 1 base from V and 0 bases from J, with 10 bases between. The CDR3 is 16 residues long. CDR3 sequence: CASSLGVGISNQPQHF. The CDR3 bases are TGTGCCAGCAGCTTAGGGGTAGGGATTAGCAATCAGCCCCAGCATTTT.

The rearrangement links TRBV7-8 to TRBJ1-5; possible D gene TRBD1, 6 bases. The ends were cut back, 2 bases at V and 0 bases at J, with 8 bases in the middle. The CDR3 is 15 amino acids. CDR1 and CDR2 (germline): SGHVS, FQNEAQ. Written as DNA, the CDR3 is TGTGCCAGCAGCTTACAGGGGTCTAGCAATCAGCCCCAGCATTTT. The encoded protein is CASSLQGSSNQPQHF. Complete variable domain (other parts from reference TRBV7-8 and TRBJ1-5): GAGVSQSPRYKVAKRGQDVALRCDPISGHVSLFWYQQALGQGPEFLTYFQNEAQLDKSGLPSDRFFAERPEGSVSTLKIQRTQQEDSAVYLCASSLQGSSNQPQHFGDGTRLSIL.

CDR3 region: CAWTRQGRGTEAFF. CDR3 in DNA: TGTGCCTGGACCCGACAGGGGAGGGGCACTGAAGCTTTCTTT. This chain links TRBV30 with TRBJ1-1; 8 nucleotides line up with TRBD1. Looked up from germline, CDR1 is GTSNPN and CDR2 is SVGIG (reference sequence). CDR3 length equals 14 residues. V shed 4 bases, J shed 4 bases, and the junction held 8 bases outside the gene matches. Filled out from reference TRBV30 and TRBJ1-1, the complete variable domain reads SQTIHQWPATLVQPVGSPLSLECTVEGTSNPNLYWYRQAAGRGLQLLFYSVGIGQISSEVPQNLSASRPQDRQFILSSKKLLLSDSGFYLCAWTRQGRGTEAFFGQGTRLTVV.

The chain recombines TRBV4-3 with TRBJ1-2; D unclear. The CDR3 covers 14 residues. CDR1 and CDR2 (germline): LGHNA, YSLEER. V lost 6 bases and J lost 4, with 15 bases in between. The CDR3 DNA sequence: TGCGCCAGCAGAGAGGAGGATGGGTCCTATGGCTACACCTTC. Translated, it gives CASREEDGSYGYTF.

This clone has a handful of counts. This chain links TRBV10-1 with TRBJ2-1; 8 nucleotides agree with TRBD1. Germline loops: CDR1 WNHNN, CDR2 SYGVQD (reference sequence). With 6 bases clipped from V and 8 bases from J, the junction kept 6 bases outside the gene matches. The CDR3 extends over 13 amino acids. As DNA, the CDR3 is TGCGCCAGCAGCGACAGACAGGGGTATGAGCAGTTCTTC. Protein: CASSDRQGYEQFF.

The CDR3 spells CASSALKTGAYGYTF. CDR3 DNA: TGTGCCAGCAGTGCGTTAAAGACAGGGGCCTATGGCTACACCTTC. The rearrangement links TRBV25-1 to TRBJ1-2, with 8 bases identical to TRBD1. V was pared by 4 bases and J by 4 bases, with 8 bases of the junction left unmatched. The CDR3 consists of 15 residues. Looked up from germline, CDR1 is MGHDK and CDR2 is SYGVNS.

CDR3 sequence: CAWFPTGAATDTQYF. CDR3 DNA sequence: TGTGCCTGGTTCCCGACGGGGGCTGCCACAGATACGCAGTATTTT. This chain uses TRBV30 with TRBJ2-3; D tentatively reads TRBD1 or TRBD2 (6 bases each). V was pared by 5 bases and J by 2 bases, with 17 bases between. CDR1 and CDR2 (germline): GTSNPN, SVGIG (reference sequence). The CDR3 is made up of 15 amino acids.

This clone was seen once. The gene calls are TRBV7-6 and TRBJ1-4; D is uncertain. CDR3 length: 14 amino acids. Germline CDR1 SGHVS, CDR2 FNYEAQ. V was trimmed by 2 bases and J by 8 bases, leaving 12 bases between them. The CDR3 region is CASSLSGSREKLFF. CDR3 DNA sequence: TGTGCCAGCAGCTTATCGGGTTCGCGGGAAAAACTGTTTTTT.

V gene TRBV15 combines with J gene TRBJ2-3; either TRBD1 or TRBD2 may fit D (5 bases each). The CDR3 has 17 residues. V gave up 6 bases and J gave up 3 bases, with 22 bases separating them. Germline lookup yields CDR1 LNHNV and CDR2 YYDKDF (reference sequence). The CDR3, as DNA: TGTGCCACCAGACCCCCCCCGGGGCACGAGGGGACAGATACGCAGTATTTT. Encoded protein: CATRPPPGHEGTDTQYF. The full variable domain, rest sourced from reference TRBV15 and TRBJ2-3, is DAMVIQNPRYQVTQFGKPVTLSCSQTLNHNVMYWYQQKSSQAPKLLFHYYDKDFNNEADTPDNFQSRRPNTSFCFLDIRSPGLGDTAMYLCATRPPPGHEGTDTQYFGPGTRLTVL.

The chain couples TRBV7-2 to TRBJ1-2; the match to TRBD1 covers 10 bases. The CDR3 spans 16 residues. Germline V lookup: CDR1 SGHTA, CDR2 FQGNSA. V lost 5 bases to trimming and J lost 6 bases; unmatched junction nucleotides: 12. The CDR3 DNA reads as TGTGCCAGCAGCACATCCACCCCTGACAGGGGGCATGGCTACACCTTC. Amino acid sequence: CASSTSTPDRGHGYTF.

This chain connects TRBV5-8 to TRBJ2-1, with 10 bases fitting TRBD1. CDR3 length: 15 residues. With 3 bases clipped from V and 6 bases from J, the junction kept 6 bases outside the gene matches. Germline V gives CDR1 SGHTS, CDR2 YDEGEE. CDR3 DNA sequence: TGTGCCAGCAGCTACCGGGACAGGGGTGGCAATGAGCAGTTCTTC. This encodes CASSYRDRGGNEQFF.

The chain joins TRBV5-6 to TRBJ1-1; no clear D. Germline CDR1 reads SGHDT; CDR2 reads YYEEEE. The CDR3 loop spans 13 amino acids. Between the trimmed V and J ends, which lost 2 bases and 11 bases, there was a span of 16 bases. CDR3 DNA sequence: TGTGCCAGCAGCTTCTCGTCAGGCGGTGGGGCTTTCTTT. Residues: CASSFSSGGGAFF.

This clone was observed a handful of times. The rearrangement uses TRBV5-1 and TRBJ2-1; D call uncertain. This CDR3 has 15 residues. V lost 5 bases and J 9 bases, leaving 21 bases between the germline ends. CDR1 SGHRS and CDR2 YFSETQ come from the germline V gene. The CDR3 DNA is TGCGCCAGCAGTCTAGAAAGTACCGGTTTGGGTGAGCAGTTCTTC. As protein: CASSLESTGLGEQFF.

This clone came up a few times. CDR3 coding DNA: TGTGCCAGCAGTACTCCGGGACAGGGACTAATGGGGGCCAACGTCCTGACTTTC. Protein product: CASSTPGQGLMGANVLTF. The chain employs TRBV5-6 and TRBJ2-6; 9 bases fit TRBD1. The CDR3 sequence is 18 residues long. With 5 bases clipped from V and 4 bases from J, the junction kept 13 bases outside the gene matches. Germline lookup yields CDR1 SGHDT and CDR2 YYEEEE.